The sequence of this T cell receptor beta chain was determined in a study of cytomegalovirus exposure and HLA in healthy donors. Overall study findings and caveats: There were a few CMV-associated chains whose specificity for CMV antigens was confirmed in vitro. Rare TCR sequences predominated, though certain public TCRs were found in many donors. The listing of 150 or so TCR beta chains classed them as cytomegalovirus-associated.

As concerns this clone: Its antigen remains unidentified.

Produced via immunoSEQ multiplex PCR; TCRdb's table is partial and in-frame only. Of about 330,000 clones listed, around 90% are singletons. From germline, CDR1 is SGHRS and CDR2 YFSETQ. This CDR3 region has 14 residues. V shed 2 bases and J shed 0 bases, with 8 bases lying between them. This chain uses TRBV5-1 with TRBJ1-2; D is perhaps TRBD1 (5 bases). Sequencing was carried out using PBMCs. This clonotype originated in a woman in her twenties or thirties in good health and CMV-seropositive. CDR3 residues: CASSFEGANYGYTF. The CDR3 DNA is TGCGCCAGCAGCTTTGAAGGGGCTAACTATGGCTACACCTTC.